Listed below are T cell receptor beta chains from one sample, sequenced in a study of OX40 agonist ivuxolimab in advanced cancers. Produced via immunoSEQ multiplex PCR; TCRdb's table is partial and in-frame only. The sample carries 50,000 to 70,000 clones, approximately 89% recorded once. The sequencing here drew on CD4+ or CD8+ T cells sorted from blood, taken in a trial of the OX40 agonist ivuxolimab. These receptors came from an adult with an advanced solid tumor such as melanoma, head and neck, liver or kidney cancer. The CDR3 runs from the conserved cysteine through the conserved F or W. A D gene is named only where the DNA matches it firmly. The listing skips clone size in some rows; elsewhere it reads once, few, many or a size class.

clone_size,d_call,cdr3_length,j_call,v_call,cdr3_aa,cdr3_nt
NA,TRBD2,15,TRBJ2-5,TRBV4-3,CASSQEFAGGATQYF,TGCGCCAGCAGCCAAGAGTTCGCGGGAGGTGCGACCCAGTACTTC
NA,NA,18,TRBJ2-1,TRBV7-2,CASSVAPGGLESYNEQFF,TGTGCCAGCAGCGTAGCCCCCGGTGGGCTAGAGTCTTACAATGAGCAGTTCTTC
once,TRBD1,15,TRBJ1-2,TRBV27,CASSLSTGINYGYTF,TGTGCCAGCAGTTTATCGACAGGGATAAACTATGGCTACACCTTC
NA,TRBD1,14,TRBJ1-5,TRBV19,CASQRTGGNQPQHF,TGTGCCAGTCAAAGGACAGGGGGCAATCAGCCCCAGCATTTT
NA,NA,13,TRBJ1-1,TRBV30,CAWIGQLNTEAFF,TGTGCCTGGATCGGGCAGCTGAACACTGAAGCTTTCTTT
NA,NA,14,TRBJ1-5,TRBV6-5,CASSGSGGDQPQHF,TGTGCCAGCAGTGGCTCCGGGGGGGATCAGCCCCAGCATTTT
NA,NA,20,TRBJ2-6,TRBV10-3,CAISGQLYRASASGANVLTF,TGTGCCATCAGTGGGCAGCTATACAGGGCGAGCGCTTCTGGGGCCAACGTCCTGACTTTC
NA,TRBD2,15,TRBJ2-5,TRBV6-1,CASSPGLAARETQYF,TGTGCCAGCAGCCCCGGACTAGCGGCGCGAGAGACCCAGTACTTC
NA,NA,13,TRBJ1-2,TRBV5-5,CASSLMGTYGYTF,TGTGCCAGCAGCTTAATGGGGACGTATGGCTACACCTTC
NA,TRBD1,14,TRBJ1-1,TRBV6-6,CASSTRQGVTEAFF,TGTGCCAGCAGTACCAGACAGGGGGTCACTGAAGCTTTCTTT
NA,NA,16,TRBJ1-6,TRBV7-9,CASSLAPLRIGVALHF,TGTGCCAGCAGCTTAGCCCCATTGCGGATCGGGGTAGCCCTCCACTTT
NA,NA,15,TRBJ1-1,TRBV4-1,CASSQVLQGSSEAFF,TGCGCCAGCAGCCAAGTTCTCCAGGGTTCCTCTGAAGCTTTCTTT
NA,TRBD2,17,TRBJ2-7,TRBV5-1,CASSLYFRSGVSYEQYF,TGCGCCAGCAGCCTATACTTTAGGAGCGGGGTCTCCTACGAGCAGTACTTC
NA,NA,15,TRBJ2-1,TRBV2,CASSVEGQAYNEQFF,TGTGCCAGCAGTGTTGAGGGTCAGGCCTACAATGAGCAGTTCTTC
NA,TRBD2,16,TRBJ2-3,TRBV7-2,CASSSDTSGSTDTQYF,TGTGCCAGCAGCTCGGACACTAGCGGGAGCACAGATACGCAGTATTTT
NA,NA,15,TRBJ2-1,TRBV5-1,CASSYGGTGYNEQFF,TGCGCCAGCAGCTACGGCGGGACTGGCTACAATGAGCAGTTCTTC
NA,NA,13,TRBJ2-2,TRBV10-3,CAISESVPGELFF,TGTGCCATCAGTGAGTCTGTCCCCGGGGAGCTGTTTTTT
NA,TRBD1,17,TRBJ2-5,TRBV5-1,CASSLGAGTGTAETQYF,TGCGCCAGCAGCTTGGGGGCCGGGACAGGGACAGCAGAGACCCAGTACTTC
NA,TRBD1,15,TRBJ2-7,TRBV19,CASNSAGTGVDEQYF,TGTGCCAGTAATAGTGCCGGGACAGGGGTTGACGAGCAGTACTTC
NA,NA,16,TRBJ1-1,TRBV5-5,CASSLRDRAGDTEAFF,TGTGCCAGCAGCTTGCGGGATAGGGCCGGGGACACTGAAGCTTTCTTT
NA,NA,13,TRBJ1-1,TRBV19,CASSMDRETEAFF,TGTGCCAGTAGTATGGACAGAGAGACTGAAGCTTTCTTT
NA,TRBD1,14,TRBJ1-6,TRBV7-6,CASSSGQGASPLHF,TGTGCCAGCAGCTCCGGACAGGGGGCCTCACCCCTCCACTTT
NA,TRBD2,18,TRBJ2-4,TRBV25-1,CASSEKSGTSGIKNIQYF,TGTGCCAGCAGTGAAAAATCCGGGACTAGCGGGATCAAAAACATTCAGTACTTC
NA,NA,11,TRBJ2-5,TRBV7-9,CASRQQETQYF,TGTGCCAGCAGACAACAAGAGACCCAGTACTTC
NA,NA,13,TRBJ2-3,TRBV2,CASRTGEGDTQYF,TGTGCCAGCCGAACGGGAGAGGGAGATACGCAGTATTTT
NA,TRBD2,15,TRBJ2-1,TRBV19,CASSIMGLAGYEQFF,TGTGCCAGTAGTATAATGGGACTAGCGGGATATGAGCAGTTCTTC
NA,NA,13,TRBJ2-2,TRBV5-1,CASSFDSTGELFF,TGCGCCAGCAGCTTTGACTCCACCGGGGAGCTGTTTTTT
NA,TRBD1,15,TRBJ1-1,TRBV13,CASRPPGQGGSQAFF,TGTGCCAGCAGGCCCCCGGGACAGGGGGGATCCCAAGCTTTCTTT
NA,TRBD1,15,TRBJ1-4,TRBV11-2,CASSSGQGEGEKLFF,TGTGCCAGCAGCTCGGGACAGGGGGAGGGTGAAAAACTGTTTTTT
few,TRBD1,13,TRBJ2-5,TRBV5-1,CASSPGGVETQYF,TGCGCCAGCAGCCCAGGGGGCGTAGAGACCCAGTACTTC
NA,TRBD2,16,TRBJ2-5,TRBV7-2,CASSLAAGGPSETQYF,TGTGCCAGCAGCTTAGCAGCGGGAGGGCCGTCAGAGACCCAGTACTTC
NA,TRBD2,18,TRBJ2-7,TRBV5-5,CASSTDLATSGSGYEQYF,TGTGCCAGCAGCACCGACCTAGCGACTAGCGGGAGCGGCTACGAGCAGTACTTC
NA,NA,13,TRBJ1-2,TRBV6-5,CASSSLADYGYTF,TGTGCCAGCAGTTCCCTCGCGGATTATGGCTACACCTTC